The sequence of this T cell receptor beta chain was determined in a study of cytomegalovirus exposure and HLA in healthy donors. Study context: Earlier sequencing of about 179 million T cells yielded roughly 120 million unique TCR beta sequences.

General study results and limits: It was taken for granted in presence/absence analyses that sequencing depth across donors was roughly uniform. About 87% or about 30% of the time was how often most TCR beta V segments were productive, according to an earlier analysis.

V was pared by 9 bases and J by 3 bases, with 1 base of the junction left unmatched. Germline V gives CDR1 SNHLY, CDR2 FYNNEI. The CDR3 has 13 residues. The PCR used 60 Vbeta and 13 Jbeta primers. Generated by immunoSEQ multiplex PCR, the TCRdb table keeps only in-frame clones and is missing some. The sample records 120,000 to 150,000 clones, approximately 83% being singletons. With regard to this clone: Its target is unknown.

This TCR derives from a male donor in good health and CMV-seronegative. The rearrangement joins TRBV2 to TRBJ2-3; TRBD2 aligns across 12 bases. The sequenced material came from PBMCs. The CDR3 reads CASGTSGTDTQYF. As DNA, the CDR3 is TGTGCCAGTGGGACTAGCGGGACAGATACGCAGTATTTT.